This entry lists 8 T cell receptor beta chains sequenced from one sample in a study of T-cell reconstitution after alpha-beta-depleted transplantation in children. Preparation of the TCRbeta library was carried out with unique molecular identifiers. From the PCR reads, TCRdb called clonotypes with MiXCR, one entry per CDR3 protein. Among approximately 300,000 distinct CDR3 sequences listed, about 9.9% were seen once. The sequenced sample was peripheral blood, obtained 180 days after TCRalphabeta/CD19-depleted stem cell transplant. These receptors all come from a male patient between 2 and 15 years old who had a stem cell transplant for chronic granulomatous disease, so the T cells may come from the graft donor.

This clonotype was detected ten times or more. The chain employs TRBV7-3 and TRBJ2-5; D perhaps matches TRBD2 (6 bases). Trimming left V 3 bases short and J 2 bases short, with 13 bases between. This CDR3 has 15 amino acids. Germline-derived CDR1 and CDR2 are SGHTA and FQGTGA. The CDR3 nucleotides read TGTGCCAGCAGCTTTGGGGGGATACCACAAGAGACCCAGTACTTC. Amino acids: CASSFGGIPQETQYF.

Notes on this clonotype: This could be a read error, since a much larger clone is one nucleotide away. This rearrangement joins TRBV24-1 to TRBJ1-5; D unclear. Trimming stripped 9 bases from V and 6 bases from J, with 14 bases between. The CDR3 is 13 residues long. Germline CDR1 KGHDR, CDR2 SFDVKD. The CDR3 protein is CATGTGVGQPQHF. Written as DNA, the CDR3 is TGTGCCACCGGTACCGGGGTCGGTCAGCCCCAGCATTTT.

This clonotype was picked up many times. The chain is built from TRBV12-3 or TRBV12-4 and TRBJ2-3; 10 bases agree with TRBD2. The CDR3 consists of 15 residues. V lost 6 bases to trimming and J lost 5 bases; unmatched junction nucleotides: 8. CDR3 sequence (DNA): TGTGCCAGCAGCATTAGCGGGGGGCAGGGAGATACGCAGTATTTT. Protein sequence: CASSISGGQGDTQYF.

The sample holds many counts of this clonotype. The V gene is TRBV7-8, the J gene TRBJ1-5, with D possibly being TRBD1 (5 bases). CDR3 length equals 15 residues. Looked up from germline, CDR1 is SGHVS and CDR2 is FQNEAQ. The V end was cut by 5 bases, the J end by 3 bases, with 14 bases between. CDR3 nucleotide sequence: TGTGCCAGCAGCCCTAGGGGCCGAATCAATCAGCCCCAGCATTTT. As protein: CASSPRGRINQPQHF.

To note about this clonotype: Since no conserved phenylalanine or tryptophan closes the CDR3, a read error is the likely cause. The chain recombines TRBV20-1 with TRBJ1-4; D ambiguous. V was cut by 4 bases and J by 8 bases, with 11 bases left in between. The germline gives CDR1 DFQATT, CDR2 SNEGSKA (reference sequence). CDR3 length equals 12 residues. CDR3 loop: CSAMEGREKLFL. The CDR3 bases are TGCAGTGCTATGGAGGGTAGAGAAAAACTGTTTTTA.

Turning to this clonotype: An end of the junction does not agree with germline; a read error may underlie this. This sequence joins TRBV18 and TRBJ1-6; D is unresolved. The CDR3 runs to 15 residues. CDR1 and CDR2 from the germline V gene are KGHSH and LQKENI. In DNA form, the CDR3 reads TGTGCCAGCTCTACCGAAGGAGGGTCTGGTTCACCCATCCACTTT. Translation gives CASSTEGGSGSPIHF. The variable domain in full, with the rest retrieved from reference TRBV18 and TRBJ1-6, is NAGVMQNPRHLVRRRGQEARLRCSPMKGHSHVYWYRQLPEEGLKFMVYLQKENIIDESGMPKERFSAEFPKEGPSILRIQQVVRGDSAAYFCASSTEGGSGSPIHFGNGTRLTVT.

On this clonotype itself: It may be a read error: a sequence one base away is much more abundant. The chain employs TRBV7-9 and TRBJ1-2, with D possibly matching TRBD1 (5 bases). This CDR3 contains 15 residues. Trimming removed 4 bases from V and 8 bases from J, with 20 bases in between. Per germline, CDR1 SEHNR and CDR2 FQNEAQ (reference sequence). This CDR3 reads CASSSRDFFAEGYTF. The CDR3 DNA reads as TGTGCCAGCAGCTCCCGGGACTTCTTTGCGGAGGGCTACACCTTC.

The rearrangement joins TRBV12-3 or TRBV12-4 to TRBJ2-2; maybe TRBD1 (6 bases). The V end lost 0 bases, the J end lost 1 base, and 12 bases lay between the germline ends. The CDR3 has 17 amino acids. The CDR3 is CASSLAVRTENTGELFF. The CDR3 DNA reads TGTGCCAGCAGTTTAGCGGTCCGGACAGAGAACACCGGGGAGCTGTTTTTT.